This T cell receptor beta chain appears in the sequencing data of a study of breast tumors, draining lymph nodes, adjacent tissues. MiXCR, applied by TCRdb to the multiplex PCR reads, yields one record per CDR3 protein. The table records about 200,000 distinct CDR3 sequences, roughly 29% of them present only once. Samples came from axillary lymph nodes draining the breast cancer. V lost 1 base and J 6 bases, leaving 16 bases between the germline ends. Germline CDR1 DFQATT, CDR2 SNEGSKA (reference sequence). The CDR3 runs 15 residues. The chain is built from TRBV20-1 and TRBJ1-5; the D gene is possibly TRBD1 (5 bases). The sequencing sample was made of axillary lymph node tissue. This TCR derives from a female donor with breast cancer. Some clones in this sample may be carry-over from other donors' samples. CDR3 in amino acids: CSARGLGQGGQPQHF. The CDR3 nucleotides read TGCAGTGCTAGAGGTCTGGGGCAGGGAGGTCAGCCCCAGCATTTT.